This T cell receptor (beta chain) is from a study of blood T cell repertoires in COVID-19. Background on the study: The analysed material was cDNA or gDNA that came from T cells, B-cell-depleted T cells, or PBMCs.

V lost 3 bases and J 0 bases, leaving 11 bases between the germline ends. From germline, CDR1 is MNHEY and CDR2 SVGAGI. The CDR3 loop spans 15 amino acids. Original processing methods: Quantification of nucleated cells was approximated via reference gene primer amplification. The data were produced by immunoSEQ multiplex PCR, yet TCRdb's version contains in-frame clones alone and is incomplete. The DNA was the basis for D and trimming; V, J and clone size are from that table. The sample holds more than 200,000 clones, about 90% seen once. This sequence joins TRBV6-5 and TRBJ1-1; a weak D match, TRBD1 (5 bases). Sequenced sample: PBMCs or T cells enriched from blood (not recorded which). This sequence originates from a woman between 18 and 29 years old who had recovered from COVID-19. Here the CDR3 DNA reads TGTGCCAGCAGTTATAATGGGGCGATGAACACTGAAGCTTTCTTT. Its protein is CASSYNGAMNTEAFF.